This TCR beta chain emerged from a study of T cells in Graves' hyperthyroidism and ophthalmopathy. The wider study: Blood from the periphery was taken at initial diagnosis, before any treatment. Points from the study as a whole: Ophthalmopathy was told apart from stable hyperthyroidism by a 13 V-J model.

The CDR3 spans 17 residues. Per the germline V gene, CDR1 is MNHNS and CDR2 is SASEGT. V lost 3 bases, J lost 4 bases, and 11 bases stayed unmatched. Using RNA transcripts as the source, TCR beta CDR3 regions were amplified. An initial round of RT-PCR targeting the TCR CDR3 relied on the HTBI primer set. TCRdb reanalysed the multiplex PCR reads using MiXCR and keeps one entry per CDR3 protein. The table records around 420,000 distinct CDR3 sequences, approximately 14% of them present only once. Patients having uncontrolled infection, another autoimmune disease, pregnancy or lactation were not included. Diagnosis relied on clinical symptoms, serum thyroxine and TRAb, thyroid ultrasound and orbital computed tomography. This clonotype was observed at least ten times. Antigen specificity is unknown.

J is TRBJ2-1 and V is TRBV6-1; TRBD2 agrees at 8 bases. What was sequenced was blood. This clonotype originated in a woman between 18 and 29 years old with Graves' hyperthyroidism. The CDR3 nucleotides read TGTGCCAGCAGTGACGACATAAGCGGGGGCCTTTACAATGAGCAGTTCTTC. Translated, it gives CASSDDISGGLYNEQFF.